This T cell receptor beta chain came from a study of molecular identifiers for immune sequencing clone quantification. V gave up 5 bases and J gave up 0 bases, with 14 bases separating them. This CDR3 comprises 15 residues. Study-wide results and caveats: Clones exceeding 20 RNA copies carried over 98% of effector molecules but under 1% of naive-cell molecules.

This clonotype occurred a few times. Antigen specificity is unknown. The sorting of naive CD8 T cells used the CD8+CD4-CCR7+CD45RA+ phenotype. Previously described methods with listed TCR primers produced the bulk TCR libraries. TCRdb re-called the PCR reads with MiXCR, one entry per CDR3 protein. Here the sample spans about 510,000 distinct CDR3 sequences, about 25% being singletons. This chain connects TRBV12-3 or TRBV12-4 to TRBJ2-7; D not certain. The sequence was collected from a human donor in good health. Some libraries in this study had Jurkat cell RNA spiked in. Sequencing used naive CD8+ T cells from blood, with Jurkat cell RNA spiked in. As for subset: FACS-sorted CD8+CD4-CCR7+CD45RA+ naive T cells. CDR3 sequence (DNA): TGTGCCAGCAGTCCTGGCCTAGACCTCTCCTACGAGCAGTACTTC. It is translated as CASSPGLDLSYEQYF.